These 17 T cell receptor beta chains were all obtained from the same sample, sequenced in a study of blood T cells in healthy people across ages. Alongside a J-beta primer mix, a sample-barcoded 5' primer served in a second PCR lasting about 7 to 12 cycles. TCRdb ran MiXCR on the 5' RACE reads and lists one entry per CDR3 protein. The sample includes over 1.5 million distinct CDR3 sequences, roughly 52% of them seen just once. What was sequenced was blood. These receptors originate from a woman aged 40 to 50 in good health.

Only a few counts were recorded for this clonotype. V gene TRBV10-3 combines with J gene TRBJ1-2, with 9 bases identical to TRBD1. This CDR3 is 15 amino acids long. In germline, CDR1 is ENHRY, CDR2 SYGVKD. V dropped 2 bases and J dropped 2; count of bases not matched to a gene: 3. The CDR3 spells CAISEGDRVNYGYTF. CDR3 in DNA: TGTGCCATCAGTGAGGGGGACAGGGTAAACTATGGCTACACCTTC.

V and J are TRBV10-3 and TRBJ2-5; the D is unclear. V lost 2 bases and J lost 3, with 10 bases in between. The germline V gene has CDR1 ENHRY and CDR2 SYGVKD. The CDR3 is 14 residues long. The CDR3 DNA is TGTGCCATCAGTGAGGGGCGTTTTGAAGAGACCCAGTACTTC. It codes for CAISEGRFEETQYF.

The chain links TRBV20-1 to TRBJ2-4; 10 nucleotides agree with TRBD2. CDR1 DFQATT and CDR2 SNEGSKA come from the germline V gene (reference sequence). This CDR3 is 15 amino acids long. Trimming at V came to 1 base and at J to 13 bases, leaving 13 bases not matched to a gene. The chain's CDR3 is CSARALAGSYNEQYF. The CDR3 DNA is TGCAGTGCTAGAGCACTAGCGGGGTCTTACAATGAGCAGTACTTC.

V gene TRBV20-1 combines with J gene TRBJ2-1; tentatively, D is TRBD2 (7 bases). There are 13 residues in the CDR3. Germline V lookup: CDR1 DFQATT, CDR2 SNEGSKA (reference sequence). As DNA, the CDR3 is TGCAGCCCTCGGGGGGCTGTCTACAATGAGCAGTTCTTC. Protein: CSPRGAVYNEQFF.

The V gene is TRBV6-1, the J gene TRBJ1-1; TRBD1 might be the D (6 bases). The length of the CDR3 is 15 residues. CDR1 MNHNS and CDR2 SASEGT come from the germline V gene. V was trimmed by 4 bases and J by 6 bases, leaving 18 bases between them. CDR3 sequence: CASSGGRQGKAEAFF. The CDR3 DNA follows: TGTGCCAGCAGTGGCGGTAGGCAGGGGAAGGCTGAAGCTTTCTTT.

This clonotype was found a few times. This chain joins TRBV5-1 and TRBJ2-5, with a weak D call TRBD2 (6 bases). The germline V and J ends were trimmed by 0 bases and 4 bases, with 13 bases remaining between them. The CDR3 is 15 amino acids. Germline CDR1 SGHRS, CDR2 YFSETQ. CDR3 DNA: TGCGCCAGCAGCTTGGCCGGGAGACGGCCAGAGACCCAGTACTTC. Translation: CASSLAGRRPETQYF.

This clonotype was seen repeatedly, ten times or more. Since a much larger clone is just one base distant, this may be a read error. This sequence joins TRBV7-2 and TRBJ2-5, with TRBD2 as a possible D gene (7 bases). V was shortened by 7 bases and J by 11 bases, with 26 bases between the two germline ends. This CDR3 comprises 15 residues. CDR1 is SGHTA, CDR2 FQGNSA, per germline. CDR3 sequence (DNA): TGTGCCAGCACTTTAGGTTCGGGGGGCTACAATGAGCAGTACTTC. Its translation is CASTLGSGGYNEQYF.

The chain employs TRBV6-2 or TRBV6-3 and TRBJ2-3; D remains unclear. Germline CDR1 and CDR2: MNHEY and SVGEGT. The V end lost 2 bases, the J end lost 4 bases, and 13 bases lay between the germline ends. The CDR3 runs to 15 residues. The CDR3 sequence: CASSYGVIRADTQYF. Written as DNA, the CDR3 is TGTGCCAGCAGTTACGGGGTTATCCGCGCAGATACGCAGTATTTT.

The chain joins TRBV20-1 to TRBJ1-1; TRBD1 matches 7 bases. CDR1 and CDR2 from the germline V gene are DFQATT and SNEGSKA (reference sequence). CDR3 length equals 13 residues. The junction had 2 bases not matched to a gene; V was cut back by 4 bases and J by 0 bases. The CDR3 spells CSATGQLNTEAFF. The CDR3 DNA sequence: TGCAGTGCTACGGGACAGTTGAACACTGAAGCTTTCTTT.

This clonotype occurred a few times. In DNA form, the CDR3 reads TGTGCCAGCAGCATGGGGTGGGATAGGGATAACGCGCGATGGTACTTC. Translation gives CASSMGWDRDNARWYF. The V and J genes are TRBV7-9 and TRBJ2-4; D is undetermined. Germline CDR1 and CDR2: SEHNR and FQNEAQ (reference sequence). The CDR3 is made up of 16 amino acids. The V gene lost 5 bases and the J gene lost 15 bases, with 29 bases spanning the gap.

V and J are TRBV7-9 and TRBJ2-1, with 11 bases matching TRBD2. The DNA end is a closer match to TRBJ2-7, so the J assignment may be wrong. CDR1 is SEHNR, CDR2 FQNEAQ, per germline (reference sequence). The CDR3 has 20 amino acids. The CDR3 region has the DNA TGTGCCAGCAGCCCTTACCCTCTAGCGGGGGGTCAAGCTACCTACAATGAGCAGTACTTC. It specifies CASSPYPLAGGQATYNEQYF.

This clonotype was counted between two and nine times. The V gene is TRBV6-6, the J gene TRBJ1-5; D gene uncertain. This CDR3 comprises 14 residues. The germline V and J ends were trimmed by 5 bases and 2 bases, with 10 bases remaining between them. Germline V gives CDR1 MNHNY, CDR2 SVGAGI (reference sequence). The CDR3 DNA sequence: TGTGCCAGCAGTCGTGGTGTTGGCAATCAGCCCCAGCATTTT. Translation: CASSRGVGNQPQHF.

The gene calls are TRBV6-2 or TRBV6-3 and TRBJ2-3; 8 nucleotides align to TRBD1. CDR1 MNHEY and CDR2 SVGEGT come from the germline V gene. With 2 bases clipped from V and 0 bases from J, the junction kept 7 bases outside the gene matches. The CDR3 spans 17 residues. The CDR3 here is CASSYDRGQTSTDTQYF. CDR3 nucleotides: TGTGCCAGCAGTTACGACAGGGGACAAACTAGCACAGATACGCAGTATTTT.

V and J are TRBV29-1 and TRBJ2-1; no firm D call. This CDR3 is 14 amino acids long. CDR1 is SQVTM and CDR2 is ANQGSEA in the germline V gene. V was pared by 5 bases and J by 0 bases, with 11 bases between. CDR3 in amino acids: CSVIMTSSYNEQFF. The CDR3 coding sequence is TGCAGCGTTATAATGACAAGCTCCTACAATGAGCAGTTCTTC.

This rearrangement joins TRBV20-1 to TRBJ1-5; maybe TRBD1 (5 bases). The CDR3 is 15 amino acids. With 1 base removed from V and 3 bases from J, the gap between germline ends came to 13 bases. Germline V gene lookup returns CDR1 DFQATT and CDR2 SNEGSKA (reference sequence). The CDR3 region is CSARVKAGPNQPQHF. CDR3 bases: TGCAGTGCTAGAGTCAAGGCAGGGCCCAATCAGCCCCAGCATTTT.

The V call is TRBV11-2, the J call TRBJ1-6, with a tentative D call TRBD1 (5 bases). The CDR3 extends over 18 amino acids. Between the trimmed V and J ends, which lost 5 bases and 0 bases, there was a span of 17 bases. Germline V gene data show CDR1 as SGHAT and CDR2 as FQNNGV. The CDR3 DNA reads as TGTGCCAGCAGCCATTCCGGGGCGTACAGCTCCTATAATTCACCCCTCCACTTT. It encodes CASSHSGAYSSYNSPLHF.

This sequence joins TRBV6-6 and TRBJ2-1, with 7 bases fitting TRBD1. This CDR3 comprises 15 residues. Germline lookup yields CDR1 MNHNY and CDR2 SVGAGI (reference sequence). Germline trimming cut 7 bases from V and 5 bases from J; bases unmatched to any gene: 11. The CDR3 sequence: CASTQGQYLDNEQFF. CDR3 DNA: TGTGCCAGCACCCAGGGACAGTACCTTGACAATGAGCAGTTCTTC.